Included here is one T cell receptor (beta chain) sequence, with context. The data derive from a study of blood T cell repertoires in COVID-19. Study overall: The samples span acute and convalescent COVID-19 from the United States, Italy and Spain. In each case, the material was cDNA or gDNA derived from T cells, B-cell-depleted T cells, or PBMCs.

Methods used by the authors: Researchers report that nucleated cell counts were estimated from reference gene primer amplification. Some clones are missing from TCRdb's copy, which holds only in-frame ones; the method was immunoSEQ multiplex PCR. The V and J calls and clone size come from that table; D and trimming were worked out from the DNA. This table has around 230,000 clones, approximately 82% appearing once. The CDR3 is 16 residues long. Trimming stripped 1 base from V and 5 bases from J, with 17 bases between. Per the germline V gene, CDR1 is LGHDT and CDR2 is YNNKEL (reference sequence). The TCR was taken from a man in his forties or fifties who had recovered from COVID-19. The source material was peripheral blood. The chain carries TRBV3-1 (or the pseudogene TRBV3-2) and TRBJ1-1; D call uncertain. In nucleotides, the CDR3 is TGTGCCAGCAGCCAAGCCCTGGCGGCCGGAACGACTGAAGCTTTCTTT. Translation gives CASSQALAAGTTEAFF.